The 9 T cell receptor beta chains below were found in one sample sequenced in a study of blood T cells in healthy people across ages (dated by TCRdb to 2015 to 2017). Libraries were constructed by 5' RACE. The data were produced on an Illumina HiSeq 2500. A second PCR of 7 to 11 cycles was performed with a sample-barcoded 5' primer and a J-beta primer mix. TCRdb trimmed the raw reads at Q25, called clones with MiXCR and kept productive beta chains. All rows with the same CDR3 protein become a single entry with the most common DNA and genes. Within this sample are about 640,000 distinct CDR3 sequences, with about 30% of them counted one time only. The ten largest make up less than 20% of the sample. Specimen: blood. The receptors shown here come from a woman aged 80 or over in good health.

With regard to this clonotype: The junction departs from the called germline gene at one end, perhaps through a read error. This chain uses TRBV6-5 with TRBJ1-5; D might be TRBD1 (5 bases). This CDR3 has 15 residues. Germline V CDR1 and CDR2: MNHEY, SVGAGI. In nucleotides, the CDR3 is TGTGCCAGCAGCCGGACACCTGATAGCAATCAGCCCCGGCATTTT. This codes for CASSRTPDSNQPRHF.

This clonotype was seen once. With a much larger clone just one base away, this may be a read error. The chain combines TRBV7-6 with TRBJ2-5; 7 bases match TRBD2. This CDR3 contains 15 residues. The germline V gene has CDR1 SGHVS and CDR2 FNYEAQ. J gave up 4 bases and V 5 bases, and 10 bases lay outside the gene matches. CDR3: CASSPVGERGETQYF. CDR3 DNA sequence: TGTGCCAGCAGCCCAGTTGGGGAGCGGGGAGAGACCCAGTACTTC.

Points on this clonotype: This sequence may be a read error, since a much larger clone differs from it by one base. The chain employs TRBV6-6 and TRBJ2-1, with D perhaps matching TRBD1 (6 bases). The germline CDR1 and CDR2 sequences are MNHNY and SVGAGI (reference sequence). V lost 6 bases and J lost 6, with 18 bases in between. CDR3 length: 15 amino acids. The DNA for the CDR3 is TGTGCCAGCAGCCTAGGACAGCCTAGATGCAATGAGCAGTTCTTC. Translating gives CASSLGQPRCNEQFF.

V and J are TRBV19 and TRBJ2-6; D gene unclear. Trimming removed 3 bases at V and 4 bases at J, with 4 bases between. The CDR3 spans 13 residues. CDR1 is LNHDA, CDR2 SQIVND, per germline (reference sequence). CDR3 protein: CASSIIGANVLTF. The CDR3 DNA sequence: TGTGCCAGTAGTATCATAGGGGCCAACGTCCTGACTTTC.

The table lists this clonotype with many counts. This chain uses TRBV7-2 with TRBJ2-1, with TRBD1 matching 8 bases. Germline lookup yields CDR1 SGHTA and CDR2 FQGNSA. This CDR3 has 13 residues. With 4 bases clipped from V and 8 bases from J, the junction kept 4 bases outside the gene matches. CDR3 protein: CASSSDRAHEQFF. CDR3 nucleotide sequence: TGTGCCAGCAGCTCGGACAGGGCCCATGAGCAGTTCTTC.

This clonotype was seen only a few times. A clone one base away is much larger, so this may be a read error. V gene TRBV27 combines with J gene TRBJ2-1; D is uncertain. The CDR3 contains 18 residues. Deletions cut 5 bases from V and 2 bases from J, with 22 bases between. The germline V gene has CDR1 MNHEY and CDR2 SMNVEV (reference sequence). The CDR3 DNA reads TGTGCCAGCAGTCCCCATCGCCGCGGAACGGGTCCCTACAATGAGCAGTTCTTC. The encoded protein is CASSPHRRGTGPYNEQFF.

Concerning this clonotype itself: One base away lies a much larger clone, so this may be a sequencing read error. CDR3 in DNA: TGTGTCAGCCCCCTAGCGGGGATCACAGATACGCAGTATTTT. It is translated as CVSPLAGITDTQYF. The chain employs TRBV6-5 and TRBJ2-3, with 9 bases lining up with TRBD2. CDR3 size: 14 residues. Germline CDR1 reads MNHEY; CDR2 reads SVGAGI.

This clonotype occurred many times. The CDR3: CSARELAGYQETQYF. In DNA, the CDR3 is TGCAGTGCTCGGGAACTAGCGGGGTACCAAGAGACCCAGTACTTC. The chain links TRBV20-1 to TRBJ2-5, with TRBD2 identical over 10 bases. V lost 5 bases and J lost 0; bases outside the gene matches: 6. Germline V gene sequence: CDR1 DFQATT, CDR2 SNEGSKA (reference sequence). There are 15 residues in the CDR3.

V usage is TRBV7-8 and J usage is TRBJ1-2; a weak D match, TRBD1 (6 bases). The CDR3 totals 15 residues. Germline CDR1 and CDR2: SGHVS and FQNEAQ. Trimming left V 5 bases short and J 4 bases short, with 17 bases between. The DNA for the CDR3 is TGTGCCAGCAGCCAGGGGCAGGGGAACGTCTATGGCTACACCTTC. Its protein is CASSQGQGNVYGYTF.